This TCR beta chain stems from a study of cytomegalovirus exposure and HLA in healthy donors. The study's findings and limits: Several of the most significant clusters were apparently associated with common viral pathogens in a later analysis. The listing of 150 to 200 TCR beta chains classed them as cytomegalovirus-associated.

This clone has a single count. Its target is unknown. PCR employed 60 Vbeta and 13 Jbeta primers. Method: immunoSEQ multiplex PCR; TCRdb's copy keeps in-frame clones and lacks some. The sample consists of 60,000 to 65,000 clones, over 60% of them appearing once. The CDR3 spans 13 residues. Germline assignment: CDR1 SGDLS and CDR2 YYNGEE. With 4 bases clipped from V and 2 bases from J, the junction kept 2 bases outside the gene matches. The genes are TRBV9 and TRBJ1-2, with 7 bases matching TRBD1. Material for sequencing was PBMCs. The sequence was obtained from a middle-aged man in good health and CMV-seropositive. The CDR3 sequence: CASSSGQNYGYTF. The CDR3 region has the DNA TGTGCCAGCAGCTCGGGACAGAACTATGGCTACACCTTC. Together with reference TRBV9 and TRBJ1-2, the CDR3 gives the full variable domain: DSGVTQTPKHLITATGQRVTLRCSPRSGDLSVYWYQQSLDQGLQFLIQYYNGEERAKGNILERFSAQQFPDLHSELNLSSLELGDSALYFCASSSGQNYGYTFGSGTRLTVV.